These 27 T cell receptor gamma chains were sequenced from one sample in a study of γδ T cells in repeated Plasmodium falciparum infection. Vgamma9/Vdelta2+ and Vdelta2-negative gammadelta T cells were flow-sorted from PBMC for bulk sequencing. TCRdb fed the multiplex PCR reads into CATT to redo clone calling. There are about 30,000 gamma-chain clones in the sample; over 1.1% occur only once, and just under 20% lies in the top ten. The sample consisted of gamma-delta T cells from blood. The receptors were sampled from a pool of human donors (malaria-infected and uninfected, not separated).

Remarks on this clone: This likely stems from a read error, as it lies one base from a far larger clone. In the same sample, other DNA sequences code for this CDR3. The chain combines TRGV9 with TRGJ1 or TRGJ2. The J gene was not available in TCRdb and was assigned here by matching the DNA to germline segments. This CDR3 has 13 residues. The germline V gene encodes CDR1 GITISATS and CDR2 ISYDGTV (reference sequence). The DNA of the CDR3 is TGTGCCCTGTGGGAGGTGAAAGGTTATAAGAAACTCTTT. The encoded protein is CALWEVKGYKKLF.

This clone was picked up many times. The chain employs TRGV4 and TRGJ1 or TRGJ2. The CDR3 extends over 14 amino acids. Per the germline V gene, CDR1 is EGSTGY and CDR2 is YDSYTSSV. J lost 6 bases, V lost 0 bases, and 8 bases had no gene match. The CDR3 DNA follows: TGTGCCACCTGGGATGGGCCGAGTGTTTATAAGAAACTCTTT. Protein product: CATWDGPSVYKKLF.

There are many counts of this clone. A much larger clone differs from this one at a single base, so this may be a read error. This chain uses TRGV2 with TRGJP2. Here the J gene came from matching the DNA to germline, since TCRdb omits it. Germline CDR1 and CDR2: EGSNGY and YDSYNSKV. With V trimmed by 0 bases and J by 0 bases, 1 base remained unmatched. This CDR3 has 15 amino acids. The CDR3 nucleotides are TGTGCCACCTGGGACGGGAATAGTAGTGATTGGATCAAGACGTTT. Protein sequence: CATWDGNSSDWIKTF.

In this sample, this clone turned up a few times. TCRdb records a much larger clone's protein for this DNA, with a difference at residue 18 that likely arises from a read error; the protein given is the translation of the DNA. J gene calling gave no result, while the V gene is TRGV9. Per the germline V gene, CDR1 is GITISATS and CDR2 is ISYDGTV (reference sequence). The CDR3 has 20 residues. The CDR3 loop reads CALWEVRPLGRELGKKIMVF. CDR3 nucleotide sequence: TGTGCCTTGTGGGAGGTGCGACCCCTTGGGCGAGAGTTGGGCAAAAAAATCATGGTATTT.

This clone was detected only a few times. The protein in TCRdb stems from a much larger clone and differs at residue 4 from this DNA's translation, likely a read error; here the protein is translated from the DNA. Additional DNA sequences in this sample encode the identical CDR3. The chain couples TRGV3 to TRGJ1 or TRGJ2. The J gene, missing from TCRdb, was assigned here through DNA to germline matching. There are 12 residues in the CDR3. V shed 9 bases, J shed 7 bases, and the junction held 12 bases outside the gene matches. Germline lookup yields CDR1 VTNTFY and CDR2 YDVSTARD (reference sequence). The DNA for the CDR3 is TGTGCCACCAGGACCGTTAACTATAAGAAACTCTTT. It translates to CATRTVNYKKLF.

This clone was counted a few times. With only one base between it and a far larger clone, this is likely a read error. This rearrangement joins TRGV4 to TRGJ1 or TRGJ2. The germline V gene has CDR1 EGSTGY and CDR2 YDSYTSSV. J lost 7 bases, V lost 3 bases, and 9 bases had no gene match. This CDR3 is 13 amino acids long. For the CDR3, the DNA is TGTGCCACCTGGGATTTAGGATTCTATAAGAAACTCTTT. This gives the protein CATWDLGFYKKLF.

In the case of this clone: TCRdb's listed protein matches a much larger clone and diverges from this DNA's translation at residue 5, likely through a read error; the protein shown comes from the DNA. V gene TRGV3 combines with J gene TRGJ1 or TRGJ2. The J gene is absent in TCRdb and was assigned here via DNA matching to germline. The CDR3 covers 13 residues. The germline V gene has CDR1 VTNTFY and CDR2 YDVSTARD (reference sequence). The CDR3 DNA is TGTGCCACCTGGGGCAGGCTGGGTGAGAAGAAACTCTTT. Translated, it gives CATWGRLGEKKLF.

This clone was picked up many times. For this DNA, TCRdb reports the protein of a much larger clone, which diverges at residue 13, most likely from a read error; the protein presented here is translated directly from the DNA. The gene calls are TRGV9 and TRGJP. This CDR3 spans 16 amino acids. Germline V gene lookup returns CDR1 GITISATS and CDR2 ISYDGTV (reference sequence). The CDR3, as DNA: TGTGCCTTGTGGGAGGACCAAGAGTTGGGCAAAAAAGTCAAGGTATTT. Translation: CALWEDQELGKKVKVF.

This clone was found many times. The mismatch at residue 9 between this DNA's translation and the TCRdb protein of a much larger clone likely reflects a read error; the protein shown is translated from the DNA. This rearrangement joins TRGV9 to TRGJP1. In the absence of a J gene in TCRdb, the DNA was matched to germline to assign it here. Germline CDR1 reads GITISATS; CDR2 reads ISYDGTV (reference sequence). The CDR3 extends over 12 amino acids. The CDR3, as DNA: TGTGCCTTCTATACCACTGGTTGGCTCAAGATATTT. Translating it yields CAFYTTGWLKIF.

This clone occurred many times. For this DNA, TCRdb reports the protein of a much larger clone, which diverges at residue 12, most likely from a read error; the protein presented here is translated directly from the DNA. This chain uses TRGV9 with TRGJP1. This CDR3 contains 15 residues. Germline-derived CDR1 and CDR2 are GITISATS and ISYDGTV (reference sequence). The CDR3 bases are TGTGCCTTGTGGGAGGTGCGTTCCACTGGTTGGCTCAAGATATTT. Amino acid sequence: CALWEVRSTGWLKIF.

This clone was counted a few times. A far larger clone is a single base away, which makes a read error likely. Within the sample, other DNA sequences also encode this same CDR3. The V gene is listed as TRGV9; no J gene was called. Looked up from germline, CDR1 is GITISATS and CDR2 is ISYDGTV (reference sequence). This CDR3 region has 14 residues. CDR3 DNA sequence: TGTGCCTTGTGGGAGGTGCATAATAGTACTAAGAAGCTCTTT. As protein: CALWEVHNSTKKLF.

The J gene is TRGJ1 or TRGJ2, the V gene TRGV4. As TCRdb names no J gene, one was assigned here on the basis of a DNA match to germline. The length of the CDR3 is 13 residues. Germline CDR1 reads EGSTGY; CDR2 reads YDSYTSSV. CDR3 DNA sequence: TGTGCACCCCACATTGGGGATTATTATAAGAAACTCTTT. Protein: CAPHIGDYYKKLF.

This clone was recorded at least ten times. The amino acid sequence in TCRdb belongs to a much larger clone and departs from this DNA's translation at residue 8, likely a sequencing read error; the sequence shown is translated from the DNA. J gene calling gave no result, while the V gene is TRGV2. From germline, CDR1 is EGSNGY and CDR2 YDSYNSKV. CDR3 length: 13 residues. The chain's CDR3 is CATWDGTGGQLFF. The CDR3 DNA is TGTGCCACCTGGGACGGGACCGGGGGCCAGTTGTTCTTT.

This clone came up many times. In DNA, the CDR3 is TGTGCCTTGTGGGATTATGGAGGGTTGGGCAAAAAAATCAAGGTATTT. This codes for CALWDYGGLGKKIKVF. The chain carries TRGV9 and TRGJP. This CDR3 has 16 residues. V lost 4 bases, J lost 9 bases, and 9 bases stayed unmatched. Germline assignment: CDR1 GITISATS and CDR2 ISYDGTV (reference sequence).

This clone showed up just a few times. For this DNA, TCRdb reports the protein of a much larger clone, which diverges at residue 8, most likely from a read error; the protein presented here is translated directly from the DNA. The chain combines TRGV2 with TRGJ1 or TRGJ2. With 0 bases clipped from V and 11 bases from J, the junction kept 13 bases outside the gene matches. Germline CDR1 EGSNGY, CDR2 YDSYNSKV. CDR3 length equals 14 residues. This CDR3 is CATWDGPPHREKLF. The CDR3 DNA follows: TGTGCCACCTGGGACGGGCCTCCACATCGGGAGAAACTCTTT.

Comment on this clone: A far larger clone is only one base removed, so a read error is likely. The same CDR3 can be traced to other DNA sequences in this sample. DNA for the CDR3: TGTGCCACCTGGGATAGGCCGGGGTATTATAAGAAACTCTTT. It encodes CATWDRPGYYKKLF. This chain uses TRGV5 with TRGJ1 or TRGJ2. The J gene, missing from TCRdb, was assigned here through DNA to germline matching. CDR1 is VINAFY and CDR2 is YDVSNSKD in the germline V gene. Unmatched junction bases numbered 10, after V lost 4 bases and J lost 4 bases. CDR3 length equals 14 residues.

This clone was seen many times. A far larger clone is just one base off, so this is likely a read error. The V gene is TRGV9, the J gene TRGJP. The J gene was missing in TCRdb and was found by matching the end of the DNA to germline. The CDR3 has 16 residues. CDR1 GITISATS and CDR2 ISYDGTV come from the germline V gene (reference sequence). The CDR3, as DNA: TGTGCCCTGTGGGAGGGAAAAGAGTTGGGCAAAAAAATCAAGGTATTT. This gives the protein CALWEGKELGKKIKVF.

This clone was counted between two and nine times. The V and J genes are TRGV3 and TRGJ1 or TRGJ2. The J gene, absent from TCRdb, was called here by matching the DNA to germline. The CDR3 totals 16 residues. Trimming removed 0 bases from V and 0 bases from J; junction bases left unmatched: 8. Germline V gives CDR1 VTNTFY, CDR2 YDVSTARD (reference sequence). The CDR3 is CATWDRRNGNYYKKLF. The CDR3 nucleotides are TGTGCCACCTGGGACAGGCGAAATGGGAATTATTATAAGAAACTCTTT.

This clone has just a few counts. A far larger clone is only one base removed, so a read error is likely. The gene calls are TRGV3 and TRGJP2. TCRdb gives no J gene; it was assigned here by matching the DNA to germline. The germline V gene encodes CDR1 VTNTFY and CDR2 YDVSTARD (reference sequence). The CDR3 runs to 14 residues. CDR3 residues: CATWDRWSDWIKTF. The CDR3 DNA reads TGTGCCACCTGGGACAGGTGGAGTGACTGGATCAAGACGTTT.

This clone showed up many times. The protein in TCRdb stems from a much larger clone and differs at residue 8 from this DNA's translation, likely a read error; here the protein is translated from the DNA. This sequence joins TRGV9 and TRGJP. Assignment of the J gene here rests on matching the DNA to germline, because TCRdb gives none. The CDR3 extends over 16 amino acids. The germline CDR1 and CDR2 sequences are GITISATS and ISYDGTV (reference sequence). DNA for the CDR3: TGTGCCTTGTGGGACAACCAAGGGTTGGGCAAAAAAATCAAGGTATTT. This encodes CALWDNQGLGKKIKVF.

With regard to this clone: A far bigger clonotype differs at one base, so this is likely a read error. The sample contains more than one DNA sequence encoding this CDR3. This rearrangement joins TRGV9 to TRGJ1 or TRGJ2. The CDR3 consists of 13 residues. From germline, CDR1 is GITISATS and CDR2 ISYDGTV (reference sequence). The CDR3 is CALWEVPKYKKLF. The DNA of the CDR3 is TGTGCATTGTGGGAGGTACCGAAATATAAGAAACTCTTT.

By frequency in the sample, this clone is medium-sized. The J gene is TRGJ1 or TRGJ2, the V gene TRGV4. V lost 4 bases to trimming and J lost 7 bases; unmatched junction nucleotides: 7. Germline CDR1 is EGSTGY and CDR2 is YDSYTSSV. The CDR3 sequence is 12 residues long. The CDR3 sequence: CATWEGWYKKLF. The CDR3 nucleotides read TGTGCCACCTGGGAGGGGTGGTATAAGAAACTCTTT.

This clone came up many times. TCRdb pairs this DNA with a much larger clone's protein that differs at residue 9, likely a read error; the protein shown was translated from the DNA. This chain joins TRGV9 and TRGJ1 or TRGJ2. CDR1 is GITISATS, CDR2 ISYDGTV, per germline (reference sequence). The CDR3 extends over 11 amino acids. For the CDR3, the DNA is TGTGCCTTGTGGGCCTATTATAAGGAACTCTTT. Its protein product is CALWAYYKELF.

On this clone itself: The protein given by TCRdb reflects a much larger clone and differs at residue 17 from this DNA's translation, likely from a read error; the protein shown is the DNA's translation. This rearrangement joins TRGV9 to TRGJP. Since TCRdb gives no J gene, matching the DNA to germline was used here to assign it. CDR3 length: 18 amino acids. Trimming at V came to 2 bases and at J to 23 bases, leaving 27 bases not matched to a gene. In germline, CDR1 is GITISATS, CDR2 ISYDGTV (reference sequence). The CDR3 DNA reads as TGTGCCTTGTGGGAGGCCGGATTCTTTGGATCCACTGGTTGGTTCAAGGTATTT. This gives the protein CALWEAGFFGSTGWFKVF.

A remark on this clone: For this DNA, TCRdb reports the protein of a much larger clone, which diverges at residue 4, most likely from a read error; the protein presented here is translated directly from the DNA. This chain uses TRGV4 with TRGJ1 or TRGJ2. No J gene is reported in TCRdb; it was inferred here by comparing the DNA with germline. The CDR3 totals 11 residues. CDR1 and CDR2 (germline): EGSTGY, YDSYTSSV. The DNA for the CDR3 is TGTGCCACCCGGGATGGGCCCAAGAAACTCTTT. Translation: CATRDGPKKLF.

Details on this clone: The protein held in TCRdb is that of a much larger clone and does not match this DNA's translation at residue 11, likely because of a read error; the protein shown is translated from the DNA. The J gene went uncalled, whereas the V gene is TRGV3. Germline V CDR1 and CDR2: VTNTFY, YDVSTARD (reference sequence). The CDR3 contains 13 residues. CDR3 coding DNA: TGTGCCACCTGGGACAGGCAAGTGCGTAAGGAACTCTTT. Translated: CATWDRQVRKELF.

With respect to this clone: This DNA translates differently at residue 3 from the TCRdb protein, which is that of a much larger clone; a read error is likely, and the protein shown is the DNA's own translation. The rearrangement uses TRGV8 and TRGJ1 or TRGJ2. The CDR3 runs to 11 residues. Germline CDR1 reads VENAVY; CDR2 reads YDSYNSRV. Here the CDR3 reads CASWDRHEKLF. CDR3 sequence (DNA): TGTGCCTCCTGGGATAGGCACGAGAAACTCTTT.